This TCR beta chain came from a study of T cells in localized non-small cell lung cancer. This clone was observed a single time. Its matching antigen is unknown. The table came from immunoSEQ multiplex PCR; TCRdb's copy has only in-frame clones and leaves some out. The table lists around 26,000 clones, 80% to 95% of them singletons. Study-wide points: Peak T cell clonality was found in uninvolved adjacent lung, exceeding tumor.

From germline, CDR1 is MGHRA and CDR2 YSYEKL. V lost 7 bases and J 0 bases, leaving 5 bases between the germline ends. The CDR3 spans 12 residues. The clonotype originates from a female donor older than 55 with stage II squamous cell lung carcinoma. This sequence joins TRBV4-1 and TRBJ2-3; D is unclear. Here the sequenced sample was peripheral blood, taken before any cancer treatment. DNA for the CDR3: TGCGCCAGCACGGATAGCACAGATACGCAGTATTTT. It codes for CASTDSTDTQYF.